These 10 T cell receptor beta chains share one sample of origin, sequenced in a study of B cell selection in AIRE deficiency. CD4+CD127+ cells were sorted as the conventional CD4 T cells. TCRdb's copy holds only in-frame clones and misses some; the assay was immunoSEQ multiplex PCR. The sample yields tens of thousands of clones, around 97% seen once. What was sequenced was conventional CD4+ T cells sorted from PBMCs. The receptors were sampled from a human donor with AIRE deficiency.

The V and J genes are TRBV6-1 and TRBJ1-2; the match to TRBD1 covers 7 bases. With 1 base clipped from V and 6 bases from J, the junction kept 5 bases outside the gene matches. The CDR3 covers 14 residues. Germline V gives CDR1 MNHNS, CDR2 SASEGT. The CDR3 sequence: CASSEEGGADGYTF. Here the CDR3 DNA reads TGTGCCAGCAGTGAAGAAGGGGGCGCGGATGGCTACACCTTC.

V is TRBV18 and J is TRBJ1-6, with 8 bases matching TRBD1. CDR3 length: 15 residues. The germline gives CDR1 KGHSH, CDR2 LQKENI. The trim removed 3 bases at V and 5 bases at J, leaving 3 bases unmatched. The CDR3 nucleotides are TGTGCCAGCTCACCCTGGACAGGGAATAATTCACCCCTCCACTTT. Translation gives CASSPWTGNNSPLHF.

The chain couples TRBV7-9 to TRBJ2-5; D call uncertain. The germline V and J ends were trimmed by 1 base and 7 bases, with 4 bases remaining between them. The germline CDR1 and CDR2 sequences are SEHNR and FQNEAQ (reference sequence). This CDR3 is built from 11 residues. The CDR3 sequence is CASSLGGTQYF. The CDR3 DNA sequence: TGTGCCAGCAGCTTAGGCGGGACCCAGTACTTC.

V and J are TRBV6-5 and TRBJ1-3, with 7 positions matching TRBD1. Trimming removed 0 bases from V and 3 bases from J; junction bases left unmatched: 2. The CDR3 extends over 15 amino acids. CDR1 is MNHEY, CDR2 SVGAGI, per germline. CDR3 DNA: TGTGCCAGCAGTTACTCGCAGGGGGTTGGAAACACCATATATTTT. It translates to CASSYSQGVGNTIYF.

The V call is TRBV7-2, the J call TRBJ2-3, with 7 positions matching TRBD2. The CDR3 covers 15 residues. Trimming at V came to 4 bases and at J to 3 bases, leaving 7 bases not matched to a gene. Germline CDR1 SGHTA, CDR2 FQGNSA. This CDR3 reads CASSSSGGGTDTQYF. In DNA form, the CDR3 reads TGTGCCAGCAGCTCGAGTGGGGGAGGGACAGATACGCAGTATTTT.

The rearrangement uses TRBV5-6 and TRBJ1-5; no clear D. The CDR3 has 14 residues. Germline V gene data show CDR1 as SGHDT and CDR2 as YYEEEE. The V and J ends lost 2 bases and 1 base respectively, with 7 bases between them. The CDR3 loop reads CASSFKASNQPQHF. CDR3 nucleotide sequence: TGTGCCAGCAGCTTTAAGGCAAGCAATCAGCCCCAGCATTTT.

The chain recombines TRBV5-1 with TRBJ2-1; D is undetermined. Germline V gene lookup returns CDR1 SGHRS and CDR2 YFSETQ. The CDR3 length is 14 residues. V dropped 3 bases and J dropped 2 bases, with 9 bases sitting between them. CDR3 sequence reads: CASSSTGPYNEQFF. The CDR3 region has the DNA TGCGCCAGCAGCTCTACGGGCCCCTACAATGAGCAGTTCTTC.

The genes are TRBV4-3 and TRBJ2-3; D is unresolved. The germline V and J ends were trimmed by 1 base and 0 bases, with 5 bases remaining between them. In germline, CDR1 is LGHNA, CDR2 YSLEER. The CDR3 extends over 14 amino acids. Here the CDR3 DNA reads TGCGCCAGCAGCCAAGGTCAGAGCACAGATACGCAGTATTTT. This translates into CASSQGQSTDTQYF.

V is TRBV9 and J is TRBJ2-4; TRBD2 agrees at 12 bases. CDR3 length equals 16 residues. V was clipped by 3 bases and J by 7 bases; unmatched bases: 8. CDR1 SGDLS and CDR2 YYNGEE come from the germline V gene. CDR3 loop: CASSGKTSGRRNIQYF. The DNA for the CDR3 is TGTGCCAGCAGCGGAAAGACTAGCGGGAGAAGGAACATTCAGTACTTC.

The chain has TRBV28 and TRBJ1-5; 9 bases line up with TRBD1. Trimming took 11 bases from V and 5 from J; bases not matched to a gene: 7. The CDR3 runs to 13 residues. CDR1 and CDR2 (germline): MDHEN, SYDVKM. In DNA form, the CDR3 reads TGTGCCTCGAGGGGGACAGGGTATCAGCCCCAGCATTTT. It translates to CASRGTGYQPQHF.